This T cell receptor beta chain was recovered during a study of CD8 T cells in Susac syndrome. Study observations and caveats: As the study acknowledged, the number of individuals who were part of its TCR sequencing and HLA analysis was relatively small.

RNA in amounts of about 0.5 to 1 ug was reverse transcribed with random hexamers. Amplification of TCR beta CDR3 was carried out by immunoSEQ multiplex PCR, which covered 54 Vbeta and 13 Jbeta segments. TCRdb reprocessed the immunoSEQ multiplex PCR reads with MiXCR, giving one entry per CDR3 protein. The sample has over 150,000 distinct CDR3 sequences; approximately 94% are singletons. V dropped 5 bases and J dropped 2; count of bases not matched to a gene: 4. This CDR3 comprises 15 residues. CDR1 is SGHVS, CDR2 FQNEAQ, per germline. CD8+ and CD4+ T cells were negatively isolated; TEMRA cells were FACS-enriched. With regard to this clonotype: What it binds is unknown.

The sample comprised CD4+ T cells from PBMCs. The chain combines TRBV7-8 with TRBJ2-3; 10 positions match TRBD2. The TCR originated in a human donor with Susac syndrome. The chain's CDR3 is CASSLLAGLTDTQYF. The CDR3 region has the DNA TGTGCCAGCAGCCTACTAGCGGGGCTCACAGATACGCAGTATTTT.